This TCR beta chain is from a study of T cell changes during pregnancy in multiple sclerosis. Assay: immunoSEQ multiplex PCR; the TCRdb copy retains only in-frame clones and omits some. The sample contains roughly 84,000 clones, 90% to 95% of which appear only once. The CDR3 runs to 20 residues. Per the germline V gene, CDR1 is MGHRA and CDR2 is YSYEKL. V shed 5 bases and J 4 bases; nucleotides not matched to a gene: 18. The rearrangement uses TRBV4-1 and TRBJ2-7; 15 bases match TRBD2. Source: peripheral blood, taken in the third trimester of pregnancy. This TCR was recovered from a female donor in good health, enrolled as a control in a pregnancy study. The CDR3 nucleotides are TGCGCCAGCAGCAACTCCGGGACTAGCGGGAGGTTGGAGGGGGAGTACGAGCAGTACTTC. Its translation: CASSNSGTSGRLEGEYEQYF.